This T cell receptor (beta chain) appears in the sequencing data of a study of blood T cell repertoires in COVID-19. The overall study: Material from acute and convalescent COVID-19 was sourced from the United States, Italy and Spain. T cells, B-cell-depleted T cells, or PBMCs supplied cDNA or gDNA.

This CDR3 has 15 residues. The V segment lost 3 bases and the J segment 4 bases; nucleotides outside the gene matches: 6. Germline CDR1 reads ENHRY; CDR2 reads SYGVKD. Per the authors' pipeline: How many nucleated cells were present was estimated from reference gene primer amplification. Clones were sequenced by immunoSEQ multiplex PCR, and TCRdb holds only the in-frame ones, with some missing. The D gene and trimming were derived from the DNA, and the V and J assignments and clone size from that table. The sample records 200,000 to 300,000 clones, 70% to 90% being singletons. The receptor was derived from a man aged 18 to 29 with active or convalescent COVID-19. The sequencing sample was made of peripheral blood. V and J are TRBV10-3 and TRBJ2-3; 8 bases match TRBD2. The CDR3: CAISDAGGLSDTQYF. The CDR3 DNA is TGTGCCATCAGTGACGCGGGAGGCTTGTCAGATACGCAGTATTTT.